This T cell receptor beta chain stems from a study of low-dose radiotherapy and immunotherapy resistance in tumors. Germline trimming cut 6 bases from V and 6 bases from J; bases unmatched to any gene: 20. The CDR3 runs 19 residues. First-strand cDNA used TRAV- and TRBV-specific primers, covering alpha and beta chains. TCR amplification involved about 19 PCR cycles with a constant-region primer and V-primer adapter. Using its own MiXCR run on the reads, TCRdb lists one record per CDR3 protein. The sample records 8,500 to 14,000 distinct CDR3 sequences, less than 75% being singletons. The chain has TRBV12-3 or TRBV12-4 and TRBJ2-2; 9 positions match TRBD1. The sequence was obtained from a human donor with advanced metastatic prostate, ovarian, gallbladder or colorectal cancer (not recorded which). This table probably holds off-target reads from a library built for another chain. The CDR3 loop reads CASSRDRDGGRAKPGELFF. Written as DNA, the CDR3 is TGTGCCAGCAGCCGGGACAGGGATGGTGGGCGAGCTAAGCCCGGGGAGCTGTTTTTT.